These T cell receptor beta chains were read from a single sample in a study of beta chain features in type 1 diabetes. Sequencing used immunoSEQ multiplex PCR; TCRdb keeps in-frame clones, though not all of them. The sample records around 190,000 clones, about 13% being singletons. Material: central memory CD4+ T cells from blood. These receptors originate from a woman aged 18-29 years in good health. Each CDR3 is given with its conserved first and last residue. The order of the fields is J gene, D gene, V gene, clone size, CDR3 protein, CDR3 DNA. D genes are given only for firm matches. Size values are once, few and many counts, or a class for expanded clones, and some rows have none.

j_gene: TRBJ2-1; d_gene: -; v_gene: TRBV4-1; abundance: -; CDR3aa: CASSQVARRSLNEQFF; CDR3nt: TGCGCCAGCAGCCAAGTTGCGCGGAGGAGTCTCAATGAGCAGTTCTTC
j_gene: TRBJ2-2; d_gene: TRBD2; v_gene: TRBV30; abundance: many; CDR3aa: CAWSAGLGIVAGELFF; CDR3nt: TGTGCCTGGAGTGCGGGACTAGGGATCGTCGCCGGGGAGCTGTTTTTT
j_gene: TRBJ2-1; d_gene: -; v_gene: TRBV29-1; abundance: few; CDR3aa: CSAATRNGVGNEQFF; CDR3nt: TGCAGCGCCGCCACCCGGAACGGGGTCGGGAATGAGCAGTTCTTC
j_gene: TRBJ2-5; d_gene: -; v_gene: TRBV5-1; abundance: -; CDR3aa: CASSFTGETQYF; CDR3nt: TGCGCCAGCAGCTTCACCGGGGAGACCCAGTACTTC
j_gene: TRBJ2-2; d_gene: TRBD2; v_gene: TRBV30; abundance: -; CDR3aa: CAWKGLAAGELFF; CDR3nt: TGTGCCTGGAAGGGGCTAGCGGCCGGGGAGCTGTTTTTT
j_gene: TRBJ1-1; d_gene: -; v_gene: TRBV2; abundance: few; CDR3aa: CASSEQGVTGAFF; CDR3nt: TGTGCCAGCAGTGAACAAGGGGTGACGGGTGCTTTCTTT
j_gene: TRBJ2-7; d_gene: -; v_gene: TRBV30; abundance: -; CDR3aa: CAWSVKGSSYEQYF; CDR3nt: TGTGCCTGGAGTGTGAAAGGGAGCTCCTACGAGCAGTACTTC
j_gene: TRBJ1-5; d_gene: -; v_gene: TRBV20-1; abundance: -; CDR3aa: CSPGGVPQHF; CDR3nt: TGCAGCCCCGGAGGGGTGCCCCAGCATTTT
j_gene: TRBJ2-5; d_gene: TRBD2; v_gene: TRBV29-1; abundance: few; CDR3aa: CSVEGTSGRTQSQETQYF; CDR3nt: TGCAGCGTTGAAGGGACTAGCGGGAGGACACAGTCTCAAGAGACCCAGTACTTC
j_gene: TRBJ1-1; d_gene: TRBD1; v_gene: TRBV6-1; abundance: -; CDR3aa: CASSAGTARRNTEAFF; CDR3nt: TGTGCCAGCAGTGCCGGGACAGCCAGAAGGAACACTGAAGCTTTCTTT
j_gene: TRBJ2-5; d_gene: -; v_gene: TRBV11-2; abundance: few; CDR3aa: CASSLAGQFQETQYF; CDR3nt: TGTGCCAGCAGCTTAGCTGGACAGTTCCAAGAGACCCAGTACTTC
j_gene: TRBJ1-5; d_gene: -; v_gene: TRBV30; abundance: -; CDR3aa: CAWSVPGDPQHF; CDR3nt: TGTGCCTGGAGTGTACCGGGAGATCCCCAGCATTTT
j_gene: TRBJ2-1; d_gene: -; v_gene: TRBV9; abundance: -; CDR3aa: CASSVGRGYNEQFF; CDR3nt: TGTGCCAGCAGCGTAGGTAGGGGCTACAATGAGCAGTTCTTC
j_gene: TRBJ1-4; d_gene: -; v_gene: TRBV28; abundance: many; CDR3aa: CASSFSVPNEKLFF; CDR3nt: TGTGCCAGCAGTTTTTCTGTCCCCAATGAAAAACTGTTTTTT
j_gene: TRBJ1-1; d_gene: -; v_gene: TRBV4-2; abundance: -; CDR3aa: CASSQQTLNTEAFF; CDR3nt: TGTGCCAGCAGCCAACAGACATTGAACACTGAAGCTTTCTTT